Following are 26 T cell receptor beta chains from one sample sequenced in a study of early T cells in non-severe SARS-CoV-2 infection. TCRdb itself ran the 5' RACE reads through MiXCR, one entry per CDR3 protein. The repertoire holds some 48,000 distinct CDR3 sequences, with over 3.5% as singletons. Material for sequencing was whole blood. The origin of the receptors is an adult who was a healthcare worker with PCR-confirmed SARS-CoV-2 infection or an uninfected control (not recorded which).

This clonotype turned up a few times. This chain joins TRBV6-6 and TRBJ2-3; D is undetermined. Germline lookup yields CDR1 MNHNY and CDR2 SVGAGI (reference sequence). The V end lost 5 bases, the J end lost 6 bases, and 24 bases lay between the germline ends. The CDR3 is made up of 17 amino acids. The CDR3 here is CASSDPAPTRGRDTQYF. DNA for the CDR3: TGTGCCAGCAGTGACCCCGCCCCGACGAGAGGCAGGGATACGCAGTATTTT.

At least ten counts were recorded for this clonotype. The CDR3 nucleotides read TGTGCCAGCAGCCTTCGCAACACCATATATTTT. The encoded protein is CASSLRNTIYF. This chain connects TRBV11-2 to TRBJ1-3; the D is unclear. CDR1 is SGHAT and CDR2 is FQNNGV in the germline V gene. V lost 5 bases and J lost 7, with 6 bases in between. The CDR3 is 11 residues long.

This clonotype was detected many times. The chain carries TRBV29-1 and TRBJ2-7; D may be TRBD2 (6 bases). Trimming removed 7 bases from V and 3 bases from J, with 19 bases in between. This CDR3 region has 14 residues. From germline, CDR1 is SQVTM and CDR2 ANQGSEA. The chain's CDR3 is CSALAAGPNYEQYF. The CDR3 DNA reads as TGCAGCGCCTTGGCCGCGGGGCCTAACTACGAGCAGTACTTC.

The table lists this clonotype with many counts. The V and J genes are TRBV19 and TRBJ1-1; perhaps TRBD1 as D (5 bases). The CDR3 is 14 amino acids. V dropped 5 bases and J dropped 0 bases, with 10 bases sitting between them. The germline V gene encodes CDR1 LNHDA and CDR2 SQIVND (reference sequence). The CDR3, as DNA: TGTGCCAGTAGTCTCGGGACCTTGAACACTGAAGCTTTCTTT. It codes for CASSLGTLNTEAFF.

The table lists this clonotype with many counts. V is TRBV6-2 or TRBV6-3 and J is TRBJ2-7; 11 nucleotides agree with TRBD2. The V and J ends lost 3 bases and 4 bases, in that order; junction bases with no gene match: 5. Germline loops: CDR1 MNHEY, CDR2 SVGEGT. The CDR3 has 15 amino acids. The CDR3, as DNA: TGTGCCAGCAGTTATGCTGGGACTAGCGGATACGAGCAGTACTTC. Protein sequence: CASSYAGTSGYEQYF.

This clonotype was recorded many times. The chain employs TRBV27 and TRBJ2-1, with 8 positions matching TRBD2. V was clipped by 3 bases and J by 3 bases; unmatched bases: 4. Germline-derived CDR1 and CDR2 are MNHEY and SMNVEV (reference sequence). This CDR3 comprises 15 residues. The CDR3 DNA follows: TGTGCCAGCAGTTTTCGCGGGGGGTACTACAATGAGCAGTTCTTC. Translation: CASSFRGGYYNEQFF.

This clonotype was seen repeatedly, ten times or more. The chain is built from TRBV13 and TRBJ1-2, with 7 bases fitting TRBD1. In germline, CDR1 is PRHDT, CDR2 FYEKMQ (reference sequence). V shed 5 bases and J 8 bases; nucleotides not matched to a gene: 14. The CDR3 loop spans 15 amino acids. The DNA for the CDR3 is TGTGCCAGCAGCCCTCGACGCCGGGACAGCGAAGGCTACACCTTC. This gives the protein CASSPRRRDSEGYTF.

This clonotype was counted at least ten times. CDR3 in DNA: TGTGCCAGCGGCGGGGCGAGAGTGGGTACGCAGTATTTT. This codes for CASGGARVGTQYF. V and J are TRBV5-4 and TRBJ2-3; D possibly corresponds to TRBD2 (6 bases). Looked up from germline, CDR1 is SGHNT and CDR2 is YYREEE (reference sequence). V was trimmed by 7 bases and J by 8 bases, leaving 17 bases between them. CDR3 size: 13 residues.

The sample holds many counts of this clonotype. The chain recombines TRBV6-2 or TRBV6-3 with TRBJ2-7; perhaps TRBD1 as D (6 bases). Germline V gene sequence: CDR1 MNHEY, CDR2 SVGEGT. The CDR3 runs 15 residues. V lost 6 bases and J lost 7, with 22 bases in between. The CDR3 sequence is CASSTPTRQDREQYF. DNA for the CDR3: TGTGCCAGCAGCACCCCTACGCGACAGGATCGGGAGCAGTACTTC.

This clonotype has ten or more counts. The chain links TRBV27 to TRBJ1-2; tentatively, D is TRBD1 (6 bases). Germline CDR1 is MNHEY and CDR2 is SMNVEV (reference sequence). CDR3 length equals 15 residues. V was cut by 5 bases and J by 4 bases, with 17 bases left in between. DNA of the CDR3: TGTGCCAGCAGTCCCCATAACAGGGACGTCTATGGCTACACCTTC. Protein sequence: CASSPHNRDVYGYTF.

This clonotype was counted ten times or more. The chain is built from TRBV10-3 and TRBJ2-1; the match to TRBD2 covers 8 bases. Germline CDR1 and CDR2: ENHRY and SYGVKD. The CDR3 runs 16 residues. After removal of 6 bases from V and 3 bases from J, the junction contained 10 bases not matched to a gene. The CDR3 spells CAIRGSGGKLYNEQFF. DNA of the CDR3: TGTGCCATCAGGGGGAGCGGGGGCAAACTCTACAATGAGCAGTTCTTC.

This clonotype was seen a few times. The chain is built from TRBV7-9 and TRBJ2-3; D ambiguous. CDR1 is SEHNR and CDR2 is FQNEAQ in the germline V gene (reference sequence). Trimming left V 1 base short and J 8 bases short, with 7 bases between. The CDR3 totals 12 residues. The CDR3 protein is CASSLGAATQYF. CDR3 DNA: TGTGCCAGCAGCTTAGGGGCGGCTACGCAGTATTTT.

The chain links TRBV6-1 to TRBJ2-2, with a tentative D call TRBD2 (5 bases). The CDR3 loop spans 14 amino acids. Germline assignment: CDR1 MNHNS and CDR2 SASEGT. The V end lost 7 bases, the J end lost 4 bases, and 13 bases lay between the germline ends. CDR3 loop: CASTEGYLTGELFF. The CDR3 DNA sequence: TGTGCCAGCACCGAGGGCTACCTCACCGGGGAGCTGTTTTTT.

Judged by abundance, this clonotype is medium-sized. The genes are TRBV20-1 and TRBJ2-1; D is unresolved. In germline, CDR1 is DFQATT, CDR2 SNEGSKA (reference sequence). V lost 6 bases and J lost 9, with 12 bases in between. The length of the CDR3 is 11 residues. CDR3 sequence reads: CSATMFTEQFF. CDR3 nucleotide sequence: TGCAGTGCAACTATGTTCACTGAGCAGTTCTTC.

This clonotype was detected ten times or more. The chain links TRBV30 to TRBJ2-3, with unresolved D. The CDR3 has 12 residues. V was clipped by 2 bases and J by 3 bases, with 6 bases between them. The germline CDR1 and CDR2 sequences are GTSNPN and SVGIG (reference sequence). The CDR3 loop is CAWSTATDTQYF. DNA of the CDR3: TGTGCCTGGAGTACAGCGACAGATACGCAGTATTTT.

This clonotype was observed a handful of times. The chain carries TRBV20-1 and TRBJ2-3; 7 nucleotides align to TRBD2. The germline V gene encodes CDR1 DFQATT and CDR2 SNEGSKA (reference sequence). V gave up 6 bases and J gave up 2 bases; unmatched junction bases: 8. This CDR3 spans 14 amino acids. The CDR3 DNA reads as TGCAGTGCCCCGAAGACTAGCTACACAGATACGCAGTATTTT. Protein product: CSAPKTSYTDTQYF.

This clonotype was found many times. V usage is TRBV20-1 and J usage is TRBJ1-5; the match to TRBD1 covers 8 bases. Germline lookup yields CDR1 DFQATT and CDR2 SNEGSKA (reference sequence). V dropped 5 bases and J dropped 2; count of bases not matched to a gene: 14. This CDR3 is built from 17 residues. The DNA of the CDR3 is TGCAGTGCTGCCCAATGGGCCAGGGGGCCTGGCAATCAGCCCCAGCATTTT. Translated, it gives CSAAQWARGPGNQPQHF.

This clonotype was detected many times. The chain has TRBV7-6 and TRBJ2-2; D may be TRBD2 (5 bases). The V gene's germline CDR1 is SGHVS and CDR2 FNYEAQ. The V end lost 6 bases, the J end lost 5 bases, and 13 bases lay between the germline ends. The CDR3 loop spans 14 amino acids. The CDR3, as DNA: TGTGCCAGCAGGCAAGACGGGATAACCGGGGAGCTGTTTTTT. This encodes CASRQDGITGELFF.

This clonotype has a handful of counts. The chain carries TRBV19 and TRBJ2-2, with D possibly being TRBD2 (7 bases). Looked up from germline, CDR1 is LNHDA and CDR2 is SQIVND (reference sequence). This CDR3 is 15 amino acids long. Trimming removed 4 bases at V and 5 bases at J, with 14 bases between. In DNA form, the CDR3 reads TGTGCCAGTAGTAGCTCGGGGGGCAGGACCGGGGAGCTGTTTTTT. It encodes CASSSSGGRTGELFF. The full variable domain, in which reference TRBV19 and TRBJ2-2 provide the parts outside the CDR3, is DGGITQSPKYLFRKEGQNVTLSCEQNLNHDAMYWYRQDPGQGLRLIYYSQIVNDFQKGDIAEGYSVSREKKESFPLTVTSAQKNPTAFYLCASSSSGGRTGELFFGEGSRLTVL.

This clonotype was seen repeatedly, ten times or more. The CDR3 reads CASSYEAGFHQPQHF. The CDR3 bases are TGTGCCAGCAGTTACGAAGCCGGATTTCATCAGCCCCAGCATTTT. The gene calls are TRBV6-2 or TRBV6-3 and TRBJ1-5, with D uncertain. The CDR3 contains 15 residues. Germline V gene lookup returns CDR1 MNHEY and CDR2 SVGEGT. V lost 2 bases and J lost 5, with 13 bases in between.

This clonotype turned up a few times. V and J are TRBV6-5 and TRBJ2-3; D may match TRBD1 or TRBD2 (5 bases each). This CDR3 is built from 17 residues. Trimming took 0 bases from V and 0 from J, leaving 13 bases between them. The germline V gene has CDR1 MNHEY and CDR2 SVGAGI. This CDR3 is CASSYSSWDASTDTQYF. DNA of the CDR3: TGTGCCAGCAGTTACTCTAGTTGGGACGCTAGCACAGATACGCAGTATTTT.

This clonotype was seen at least ten times. The CDR3 DNA reads TGTGCCAGCAGCTTTGGCAGGTCCTACGAGCAGTACTTC. The encoded protein is CASSFGRSYEQYF. This chain links TRBV7-2 with TRBJ2-7, with D unclear. Germline V lookup: CDR1 SGHTA, CDR2 FQGNSA. V was trimmed by 3 bases and J by 1 base, leaving 7 bases between them. The length of the CDR3 is 13 residues.

At least ten counts were recorded for this clonotype. The V gene is TRBV7-2, the J gene TRBJ1-4; D is perhaps TRBD1 (5 bases). Trimming shortened V by 6 bases and J by 5 bases, and 16 bases separated the two germline ends. The CDR3 is 15 amino acids. The germline CDR1 and CDR2 sequences are SGHTA and FQGNSA. CDR3 sequence: CASSIQGAGNEKLFF. The CDR3 nucleotides read TGTGCCAGCAGTATTCAGGGAGCCGGGAATGAAAAACTGTTTTTT.

This clonotype has at least ten counts. The chain joins TRBV6-5 to TRBJ1-1, with D tentatively TRBD1 (6 bases). V was cut by 5 bases and J by 5 bases, with 12 bases left in between. CDR3 size: 13 residues. CDR1 is MNHEY, CDR2 SVGAGI, per germline. The CDR3 is CASSGGSGTEAFF. CDR3 DNA sequence: TGTGCCAGCAGTGGGGGCTCTGGGACTGAAGCTTTCTTT.

This clonotype was seen a handful of times. The chain recombines TRBV10-2 with TRBJ2-1, with no clear D. Trimming took off 3 bases at V and 2 bases at J, with 11 bases between the two ends. CDR3 size: 15 residues. The germline CDR1 and CDR2 sequences are WSHSY and SAAADI. This CDR3 is CASSERPATYNEQFF. The CDR3 region has the DNA TGCGCCAGCAGTGAAAGGCCAGCAACCTACAATGAGCAGTTCTTC.

This clonotype showed up many times. The CDR3 region is CSAMRQGATDTQYF. The CDR3, as DNA: TGCAGTGCTATGAGACAGGGGGCCACAGATACGCAGTATTTT. This chain uses TRBV20-1 with TRBJ2-3, with 10 positions matching TRBD1. After removal of 4 bases from V and 2 bases from J, the junction contained 3 bases not matched to a gene. Germline V lookup: CDR1 DFQATT, CDR2 SNEGSKA (reference sequence). CDR3 size: 14 residues.